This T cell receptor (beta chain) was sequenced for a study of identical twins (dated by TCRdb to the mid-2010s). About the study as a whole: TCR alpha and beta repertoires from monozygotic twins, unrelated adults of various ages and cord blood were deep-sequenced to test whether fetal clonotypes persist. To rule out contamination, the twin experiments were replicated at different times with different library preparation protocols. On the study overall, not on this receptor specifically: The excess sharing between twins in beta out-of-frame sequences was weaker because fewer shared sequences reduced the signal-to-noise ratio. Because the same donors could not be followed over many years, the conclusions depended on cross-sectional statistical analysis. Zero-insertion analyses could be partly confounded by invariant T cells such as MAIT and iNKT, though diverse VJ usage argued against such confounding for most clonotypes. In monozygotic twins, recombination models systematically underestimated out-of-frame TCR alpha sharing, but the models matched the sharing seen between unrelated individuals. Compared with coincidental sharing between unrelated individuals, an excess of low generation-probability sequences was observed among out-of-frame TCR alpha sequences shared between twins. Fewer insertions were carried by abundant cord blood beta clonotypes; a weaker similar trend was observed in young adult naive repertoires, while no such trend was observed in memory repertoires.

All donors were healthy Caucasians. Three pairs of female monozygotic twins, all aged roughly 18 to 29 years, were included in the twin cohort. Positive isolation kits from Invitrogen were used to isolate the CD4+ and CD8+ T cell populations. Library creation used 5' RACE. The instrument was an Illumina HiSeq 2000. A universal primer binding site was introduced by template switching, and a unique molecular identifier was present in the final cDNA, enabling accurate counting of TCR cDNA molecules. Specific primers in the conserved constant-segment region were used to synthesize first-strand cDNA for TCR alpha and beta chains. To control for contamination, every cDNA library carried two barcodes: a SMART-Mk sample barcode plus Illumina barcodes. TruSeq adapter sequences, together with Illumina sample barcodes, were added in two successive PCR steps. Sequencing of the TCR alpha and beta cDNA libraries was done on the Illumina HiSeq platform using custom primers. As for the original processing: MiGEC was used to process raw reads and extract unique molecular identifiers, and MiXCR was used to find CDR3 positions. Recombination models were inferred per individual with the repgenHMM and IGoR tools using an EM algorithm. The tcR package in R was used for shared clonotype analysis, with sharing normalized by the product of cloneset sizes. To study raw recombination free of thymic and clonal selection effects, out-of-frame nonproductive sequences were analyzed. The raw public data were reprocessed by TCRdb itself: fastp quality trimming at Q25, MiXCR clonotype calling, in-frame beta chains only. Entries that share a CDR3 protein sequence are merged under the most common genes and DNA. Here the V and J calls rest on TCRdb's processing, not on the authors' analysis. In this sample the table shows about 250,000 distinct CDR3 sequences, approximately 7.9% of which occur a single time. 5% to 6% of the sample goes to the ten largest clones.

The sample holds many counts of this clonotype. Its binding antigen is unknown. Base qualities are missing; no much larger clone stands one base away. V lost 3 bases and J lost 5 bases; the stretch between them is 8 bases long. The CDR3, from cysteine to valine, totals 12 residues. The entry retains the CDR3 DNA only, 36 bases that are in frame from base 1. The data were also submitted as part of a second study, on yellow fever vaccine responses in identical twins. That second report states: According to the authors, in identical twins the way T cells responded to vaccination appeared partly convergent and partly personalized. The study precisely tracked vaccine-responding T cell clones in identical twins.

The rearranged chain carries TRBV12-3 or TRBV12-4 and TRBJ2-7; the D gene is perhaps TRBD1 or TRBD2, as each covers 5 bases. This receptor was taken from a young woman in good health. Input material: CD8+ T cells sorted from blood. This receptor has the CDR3 CASSFGGNEQYV. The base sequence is TGTGCCAGCAGTTTTGGGGGAAACGAGCAGTACGTC.